The 20 T cell receptor beta chains reported below all come from one sample, sequenced in a study. TCRdb reprocessed the 5' RACE reads via MiXCR and lists one record per CDR3 protein. The table has roughly 40,000 distinct CDR3 sequences, less than 30% seen once; the top ten hold about 3.7%. Source material: memory CD4+ T cells sorted from a lymph node. Subset in this sample: memory CD4+ T cells, CD4+CD45RO+CD25-. The receptors stem from a female donor with breast cancer.

This clonotype was detected only a few times. The chain employs TRBV25-1 and TRBJ2-5, with D perhaps matching TRBD2 (5 bases). V lost 2 bases, J lost 4 bases, and 11 bases lay in between. Germline values: CDR1 MGHDK, CDR2 SYGVNS. The CDR3 spans 14 residues. CDR3 in amino acids: CASSEGESGETQYF. The CDR3 DNA follows: TGTGCCAGCAGTGAAGGGGAGTCCGGAGAGACCCAGTACTTC.

V gene TRBV28 combines with J gene TRBJ2-7, with 7 bases aligning to TRBD1. CDR3 length: 12 residues. From germline, CDR1 is MDHEN and CDR2 SYDVKM. Losses at the gene ends were 7 bases for V and 6 bases for J; bases not matched to a gene: 6. In nucleotides, the CDR3 is TGTGCCAGCACAGACAGGGAGTCCGAGCAGTACTTC. This codes for CASTDRESEQYF.

This clonotype occurred a few times. The chain has TRBV24-1 and TRBJ1-1; D perhaps matches TRBD1 (6 bases). The CDR3 loop spans 14 amino acids. Germline-derived CDR1 and CDR2 are KGHDR and SFDVKD. Deletions cut 4 bases from V and 1 base from J, with 9 bases between. The CDR3 loop is CATSEGHKNTEAFF. CDR3 DNA: TGTGCCACCAGTGAGGGACACAAGAACACTGAAGCTTTCTTT.

The chain links TRBV20-1 to TRBJ1-1; D is undetermined. Germline CDR1 reads DFQATT; CDR2 reads SNEGSKA (reference sequence). The CDR3 consists of 9 residues. V lost 2 bases and J lost 5, with 0 bases in between. CDR3: CSARTEAFF. In nucleotides, the CDR3 is TGCAGTGCTAGAACTGAAGCTTTCTTT.

The J gene is TRBJ2-5, the V gene TRBV4-3, with 7 bases aligning to TRBD2. Germline CDR1 and CDR2: LGHNA and YSLEER. The V and J ends lost 1 base and 5 bases, in that order; junction bases with no gene match: 10. The CDR3 has 16 amino acids. The CDR3 sequence: CASSQGSLAEGETQYF. In DNA, the CDR3 is TGCGCCAGCAGCCAAGGTTCCCTAGCGGAGGGGGAGACCCAGTACTTC.

The chain has TRBV5-1 and TRBJ2-7, with D tentatively TRBD1 or TRBD2 (7 bases each). This CDR3 has 17 amino acids. V was clipped by 0 bases and J by 7 bases, with 23 bases between them. Germline loops: CDR1 SGHRS, CDR2 YFSETQ. This chain's CDR3 is CASSLEAGGEAGVEQYF. The CDR3 bases are TGCGCCAGCAGCTTGGAGGCAGGGGGGGAAGCTGGAGTTGAGCAGTACTTC.

The V call is TRBV7-2, the J call TRBJ1-5; D remains ambiguous. The CDR3 runs 13 residues. Per germline, CDR1 SGHTA and CDR2 FQGNSA. The V end lost 1 base, the J end lost 6 bases, and 7 bases lay between the germline ends. The CDR3 nucleotides read TGTGCCAGCAGCTTAGGGACTGTTCAGCCCCAGCATTTT. It specifies CASSLGTVQPQHF.

J is TRBJ2-3 and V is TRBV4-1, with TRBD1 matching 7 bases. Germline assignment: CDR1 MGHRA and CDR2 YSYEKL. The CDR3 has 14 residues. V trimming: 2 bases; J trimming: 5 bases; junction bases outside the gene matches: 4. The CDR3 region has the DNA TGCGCCAGCAGCCAAACCACAGGGGAAGATACGCAGTATTTT. Amino acids: CASSQTTGEDTQYF.

On this clonotype: A much larger clone sits a single nucleotide away, making a read error possible. V and J are TRBV5-1 and TRBJ2-7; D is perhaps TRBD2 (6 bases). Germline assignment: CDR1 SGHRS and CDR2 YFSETQ. V was clipped by 3 bases and J by 3 bases, with 10 bases between them. The CDR3 sequence is 13 residues long. The CDR3 loop is CASSWEANYEQYF. CDR3 sequence (DNA): TGCGCCAGCAGCTGGGAGGCCAACTACGAGCAGTACTTC.

This chain connects TRBV9 to TRBJ2-7, with 12 nucleotides matching TRBD1. Per the germline V gene, CDR1 is SGDLS and CDR2 is YYNGEE. V was pared by 4 bases and J by 4 bases, with 6 bases of the junction left unmatched. This CDR3 is 15 amino acids long. For the CDR3, the DNA is TGTGCCAGCAGCAACCGGGACAGGGGGCTTTACGAGCAGTACTTC. Its protein is CASSNRDRGLYEQYF.

Points on this clonotype: Its ends do not fully match the called genes, so a read error is possible. The V gene is TRBV25-1, the J gene TRBJ1-2; the D gene is possibly TRBD1 (6 bases). The germline V gene encodes CDR1 MGHDK and CDR2 SYGVNS. The CDR3 runs 13 residues. As DNA, the CDR3 is TGTGCCGGCAGATCGGACAGAGTCAATGGCTACACCTTC. Residues: CAGRSDRVNGYTF.

The gene calls are TRBV5-1 and TRBJ2-7; unclear D gene. Germline V CDR1 and CDR2: SGHRS, YFSETQ. Trimming pared 4 bases from V and 2 bases from J, leaving 7 bases between. This CDR3 has 12 amino acids. CDR3 in DNA: TGCGCCAGCAGCGAGAACCCCTACGAGCAGTACTTC. This gives the protein CASSENPYEQYF.

The rearrangement joins TRBV27 to TRBJ2-5; 7 bases are a match to TRBD2. The V and J ends lost 5 bases and 2 bases, in that order; junction bases with no gene match: 8. The germline CDR1 and CDR2 sequences are MNHEY and SMNVEV (reference sequence). The CDR3 has 15 residues. The DNA of the CDR3 is TGTGCCAGCAGTCCTACGGGACTACCACAAGAGACCCAGTACTTC. Residues: CASSPTGLPQETQYF.

The rearrangement uses TRBV7-2 and TRBJ2-5; D is perhaps TRBD1 or TRBD2 (5 bases each). Germline V lookup: CDR1 SGHTA, CDR2 FQGNSA. The CDR3 is made up of 16 amino acids. V was shortened by 5 bases and J by 5 bases, with 21 bases between the two germline ends. The CDR3 loop is CASSLGPFGDLETQYF. In DNA, the CDR3 is TGTGCCAGCAGCCTGGGACCGTTCGGCGACCTGGAGACCCAGTACTTC.

This clonotype was counted only a few times. The chain carries TRBV20-1 and TRBJ2-5; 10 bases are shared with TRBD2. V was clipped by 0 bases and J by 5 bases; unmatched bases: 9. This CDR3 region has 16 residues. Per germline, CDR1 DFQATT and CDR2 SNEGSKA (reference sequence). The CDR3 region is CSARDLLAGVGETQYF. The CDR3 nucleotides are TGCAGTGCTAGAGATCTCCTAGCGGGAGTAGGGGAGACCCAGTACTTC.

In this sample, this clonotype turned up many times. The chain has TRBV5-1 and TRBJ1-3; D remains ambiguous. The CDR3 covers 15 residues. In germline, CDR1 is SGHRS, CDR2 YFSETQ. V was pared by 6 bases and J by 0 bases, with 13 bases between. The CDR3 loop reads CASKSMSSSGNTIYF. CDR3 coding DNA: TGCGCCAGCAAGTCGATGTCAAGCTCTGGAAACACCATATATTTT.

In nucleotides, the CDR3 is TGTGCCACCAGCAGAGGGGACAGGGAAGGAGAAAAACTGTTTTTT. Translating gives CATSRGDREGEKLFF. The chain has TRBV15 and TRBJ1-4; 9 positions agree with TRBD1. CDR3 length equals 15 residues. V was clipped by 1 base and J by 8 bases; unmatched bases: 5. Germline CDR1 and CDR2: LNHNV and YYDKDF (reference sequence).

Only a few counts were recorded for this clonotype. This sequence joins TRBV20-1 and TRBJ2-7; D uncertain. Looked up from germline, CDR1 is DFQATT and CDR2 is SNEGSKA (reference sequence). This CDR3 region has 11 residues. V lost 0 bases and J lost 3, with 3 bases in between. The chain's CDR3 is CSARDYYEQYF. In DNA, the CDR3 is TGCAGTGCTAGAGATTACTACGAGCAGTACTTC.

The chain couples TRBV5-5 to TRBJ1-1, with D hard to call. Per germline, CDR1 SGHKS and CDR2 YYEKEE (reference sequence). The V and J ends lost 0 bases and 8 bases respectively, with 11 bases between them. CDR3 length: 13 amino acids. In nucleotides, the CDR3 is TGTGCCAGCAGCTTGGCCGGTATGACCGAAGCTTTCTTT. Its protein product is CASSLAGMTEAFF.

CDR3 residues: CASSRPGLAGVPASSTDTQYF. CDR3 DNA sequence: TGTGCCAGCAGCCGTCCGGGACTAGCGGGAGTTCCTGCGTCTAGCACAGATACGCAGTATTTT. The chain couples TRBV7-2 to TRBJ2-3, with TRBD2 matching over 14 bases. V shed 5 bases, J shed 0 bases, and the junction held 16 bases outside the gene matches. This CDR3 contains 21 residues. Germline CDR1 is SGHTA and CDR2 is FQGNSA. Together with reference TRBV7-2 and TRBJ2-3, the CDR3 gives the full variable domain: GAGVSQSPSNKVTEKGKDVELRCDPISGHTALYWYRQSLGQGLEFLIYFQGNSAPDKSGLPSDRFSAERTGGSVSTLTIQRTQQEDSAVYLCASSRPGLAGVPASSTDTQYFGPGTRLTVL.